The 2 T cell receptor beta chains reported below all come from one sample, sequenced in a study of blood T cell repertoires in COVID-19. The method was immunoSEQ multiplex PCR; TCRdb's version includes in-frame clones alone and lacks a portion of them. The table has some 200,000 clones, roughly nine tenths seen once. The specimen was peripheral blood. These receptors all come from a woman aged 50 to 65 with acute or convalescent COVID-19.

The genes are TRBV19 and TRBJ1-6; 8 bases align to TRBD1. CDR3 size: 16 residues. The germline V gene encodes CDR1 LNHDA and CDR2 SQIVND (reference sequence). J gave up 0 bases and V 6 bases, and 4 bases lay outside the gene matches. The CDR3 region has the DNA TGTGCCAGTAGATTGGACAGGGTCTCCTATAATTCACCCCTCCACTTT. Translated, it gives CASRLDRVSYNSPLHF. Filled out from reference TRBV19 and TRBJ1-6, the complete variable domain reads DGGITQSPKYLFRKEGQNVTLSCEQNLNHDAMYWYRQDPGQGLRLIYYSQIVNDFQKGDIAEGYSVSREKKESFPLTVTSAQKNPTAFYLCASRLDRVSYNSPLHFGNGTRLTVT.

The V call is TRBV5-1, the J call TRBJ1-1; unclear D gene. This CDR3 contains 14 residues. The V and J ends lost 0 bases and 1 base respectively, with 7 bases between them. Germline V gives CDR1 SGHRS, CDR2 YFSETQ. CDR3 in amino acids: CASSLGQRNTEAFF. The CDR3 region has the DNA TGCGCCAGCAGCTTGGGACAAAGGAACACTGAAGCTTTCTTT.